This T cell receptor (beta chain) was captured by sequencing in a study of CD8 T cells in Susac syndrome. RNA, at about 0.45 to 1 ug, was reverse transcribed with random hexamers. Amplification of TCR beta CDR3 by immunoSEQ multiplex PCR spanned 54 Vbeta and 13 Jbeta. TCRdb independently ran MiXCR on the immunoSEQ multiplex PCR reads; one entry per CDR3 protein. The sample lists some 140,000 distinct CDR3 sequences, roughly 80% seen once, with around 0.51% in the top ten. This CDR3 is built from 14 residues. V lost 0 bases to trimming and J lost 2 bases, with 8 bases between them. Germline V lookup: CDR1 SEHNR, CDR2 FQNEAQ (reference sequence). The CD8+ and CD4+ T cells were negatively isolated, with the TEMRA cells enriched by FACS.

Sequenced input: CD8+ T cells from PBMCs. The J gene is TRBJ2-7, the V gene TRBV7-9; unclear D gene. This receptor was identified in a human donor with multiple sclerosis. CDR3 DNA: TGTGCCAGCAGCTTAGCAGGAAAGACCTACGAGCAGTACTTC. This gives the protein CASSLAGKTYEQYF.